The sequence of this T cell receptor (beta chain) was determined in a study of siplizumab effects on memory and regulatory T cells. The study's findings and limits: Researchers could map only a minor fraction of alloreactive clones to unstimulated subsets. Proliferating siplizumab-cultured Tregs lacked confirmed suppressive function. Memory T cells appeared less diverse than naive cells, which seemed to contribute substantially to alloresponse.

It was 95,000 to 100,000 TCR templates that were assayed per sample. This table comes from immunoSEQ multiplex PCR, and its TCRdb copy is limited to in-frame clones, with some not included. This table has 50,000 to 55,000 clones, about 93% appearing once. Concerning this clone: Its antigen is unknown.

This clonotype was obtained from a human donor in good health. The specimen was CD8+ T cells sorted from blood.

The CDR3 spells CASSQVIYGQDIYEQYF. In DNA, the CDR3 is TGCGCCAGCAGCCAAGTTATTTATGGACAGGACATCTACGAGCAGTACTTC. This sequence joins TRBV4-1 and TRBJ2-7, with TRBD1 matching over 7 bases. CDR3 length: 17 amino acids. Germline trimming cut 1 base from V and 3 bases from J; bases unmatched to any gene: 12. The V gene's germline CDR1 is MGHRA and CDR2 YSYEKL.